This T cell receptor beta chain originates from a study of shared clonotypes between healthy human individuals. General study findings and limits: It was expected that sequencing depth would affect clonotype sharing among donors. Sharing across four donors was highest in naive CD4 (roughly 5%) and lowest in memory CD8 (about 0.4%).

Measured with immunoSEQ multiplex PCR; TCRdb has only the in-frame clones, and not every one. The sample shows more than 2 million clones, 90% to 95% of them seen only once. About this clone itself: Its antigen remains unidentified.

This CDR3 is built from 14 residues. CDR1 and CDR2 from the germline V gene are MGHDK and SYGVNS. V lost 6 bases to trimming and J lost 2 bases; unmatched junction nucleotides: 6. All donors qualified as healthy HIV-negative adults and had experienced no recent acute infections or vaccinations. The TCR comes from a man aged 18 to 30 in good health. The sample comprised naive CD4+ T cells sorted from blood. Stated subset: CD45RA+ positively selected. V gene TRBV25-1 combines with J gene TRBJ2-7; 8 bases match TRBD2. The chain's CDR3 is CASRRASGPYEQYF. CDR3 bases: TGTGCCAGCAGGAGGGCTAGCGGGCCCTACGAGCAGTACTTC.